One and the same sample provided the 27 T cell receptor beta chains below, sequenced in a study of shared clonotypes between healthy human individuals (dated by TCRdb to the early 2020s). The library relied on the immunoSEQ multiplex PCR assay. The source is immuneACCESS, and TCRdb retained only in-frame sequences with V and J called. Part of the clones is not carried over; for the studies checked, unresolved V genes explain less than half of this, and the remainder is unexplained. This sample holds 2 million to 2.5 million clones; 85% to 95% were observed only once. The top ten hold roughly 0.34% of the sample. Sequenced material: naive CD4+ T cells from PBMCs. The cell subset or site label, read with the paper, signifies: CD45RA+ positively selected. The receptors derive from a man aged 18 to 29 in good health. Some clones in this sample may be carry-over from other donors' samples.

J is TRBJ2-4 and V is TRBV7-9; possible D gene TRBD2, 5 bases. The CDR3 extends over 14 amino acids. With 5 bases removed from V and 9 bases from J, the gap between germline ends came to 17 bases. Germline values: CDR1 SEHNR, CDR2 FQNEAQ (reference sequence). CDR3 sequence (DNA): TGTGCCAGCAGCCACATACAACACGCGGGCATTCAGTACTTC. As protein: CASSHIQHAGIQYF.

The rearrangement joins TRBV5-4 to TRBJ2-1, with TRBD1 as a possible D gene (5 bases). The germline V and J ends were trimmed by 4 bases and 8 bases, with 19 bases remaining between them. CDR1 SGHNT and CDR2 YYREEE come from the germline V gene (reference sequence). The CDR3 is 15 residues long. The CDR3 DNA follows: TGTGCCAGCAGCCCGAAGGGGTTTTCGGTAGATGAGCAGTTCTTC. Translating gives CASSPKGFSVDEQFF.

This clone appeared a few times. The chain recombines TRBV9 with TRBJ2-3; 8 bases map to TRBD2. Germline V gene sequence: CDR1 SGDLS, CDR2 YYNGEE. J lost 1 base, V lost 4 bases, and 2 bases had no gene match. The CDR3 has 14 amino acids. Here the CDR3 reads CASSRGLGTDTQYF. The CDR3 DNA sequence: TGTGCCAGCAGCAGGGGACTAGGCACAGATACGCAGTATTTT.

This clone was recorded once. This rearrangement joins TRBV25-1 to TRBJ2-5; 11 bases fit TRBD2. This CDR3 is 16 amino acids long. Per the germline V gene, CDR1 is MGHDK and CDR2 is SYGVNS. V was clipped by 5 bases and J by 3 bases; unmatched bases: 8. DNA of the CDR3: TGTGCCAGCAGTCCCAGGGGACTAGCGGTAGAAGAGACCCAGTACTTC. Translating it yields CASSPRGLAVEETQYF. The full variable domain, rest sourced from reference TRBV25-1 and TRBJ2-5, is EADIYQTPRYLVIGTGKKITLECSQTMGHDKMYWYQQDPGMELHLIHYSYGVNSTEKGDLSSESTVSRIRTEHFPLTLESARPSHTSQYLCASSPRGLAVEETQYFGPGTRLLVL.

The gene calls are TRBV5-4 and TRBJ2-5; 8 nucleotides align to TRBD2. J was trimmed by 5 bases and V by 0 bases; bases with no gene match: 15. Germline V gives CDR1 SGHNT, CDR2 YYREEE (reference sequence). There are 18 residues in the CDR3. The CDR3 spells CASSLGGTSGTRRETQYF. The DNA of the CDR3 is TGTGCCAGCAGCTTGGGGGGTACCTCCGGGACTAGGCGCGAGACCCAGTACTTC.

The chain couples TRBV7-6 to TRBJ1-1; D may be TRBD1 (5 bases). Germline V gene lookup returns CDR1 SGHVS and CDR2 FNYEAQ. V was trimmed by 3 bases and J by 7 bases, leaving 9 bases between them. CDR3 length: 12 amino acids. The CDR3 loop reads CASSFTGGEAFF. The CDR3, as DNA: TGTGCCAGCAGCTTTACGGGGGGTGAAGCTTTCTTT.

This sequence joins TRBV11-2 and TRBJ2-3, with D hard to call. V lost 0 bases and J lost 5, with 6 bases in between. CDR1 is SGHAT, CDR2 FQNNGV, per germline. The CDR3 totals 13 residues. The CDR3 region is CASSLDWGDTQYF. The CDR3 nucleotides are TGTGCCAGCAGCTTAGATTGGGGAGATACGCAGTATTTT.

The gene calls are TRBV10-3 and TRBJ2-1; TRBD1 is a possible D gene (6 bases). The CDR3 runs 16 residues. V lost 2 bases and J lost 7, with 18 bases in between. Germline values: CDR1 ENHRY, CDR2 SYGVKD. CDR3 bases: TGTGCCATCAGTGAGCCACAGGGCCGTCCGGGGAATGAGCAGTTCTTC. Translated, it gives CAISEPQGRPGNEQFF.

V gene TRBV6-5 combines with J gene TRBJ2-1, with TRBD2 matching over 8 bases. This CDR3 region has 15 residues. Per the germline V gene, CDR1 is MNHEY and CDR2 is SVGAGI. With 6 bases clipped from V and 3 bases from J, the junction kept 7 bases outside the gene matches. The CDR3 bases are TGTGCCAGCAGGCCGACTAGCGAGCACTACAATGAGCAGTTCTTC. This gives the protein CASRPTSEHYNEQFF.

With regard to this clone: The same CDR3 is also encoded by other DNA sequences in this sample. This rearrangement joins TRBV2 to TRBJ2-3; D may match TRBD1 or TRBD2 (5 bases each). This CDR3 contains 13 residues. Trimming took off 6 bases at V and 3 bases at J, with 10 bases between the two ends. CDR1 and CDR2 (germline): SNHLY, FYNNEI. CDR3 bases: TGTGCCAGCAGCGGGACCTCAACAGATACGCAGTATTTT. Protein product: CASSGTSTDTQYF.

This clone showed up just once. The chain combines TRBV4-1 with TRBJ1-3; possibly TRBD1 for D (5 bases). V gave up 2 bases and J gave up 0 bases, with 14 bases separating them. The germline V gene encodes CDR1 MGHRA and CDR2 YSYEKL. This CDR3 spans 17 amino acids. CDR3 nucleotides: TGCGCCAGCAGCCAACCCTTACAGGCGGACTCTGGAAACACCATATATTTT. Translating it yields CASSQPLQADSGNTIYF.

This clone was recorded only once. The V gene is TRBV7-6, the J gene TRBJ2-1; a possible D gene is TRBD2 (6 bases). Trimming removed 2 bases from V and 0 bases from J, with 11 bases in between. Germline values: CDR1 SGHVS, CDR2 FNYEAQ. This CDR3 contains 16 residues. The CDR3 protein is CASSLRGGTSYNEQFF. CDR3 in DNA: TGTGCCAGCAGCTTAAGGGGCGGGACCTCCTACAATGAGCAGTTCTTC.

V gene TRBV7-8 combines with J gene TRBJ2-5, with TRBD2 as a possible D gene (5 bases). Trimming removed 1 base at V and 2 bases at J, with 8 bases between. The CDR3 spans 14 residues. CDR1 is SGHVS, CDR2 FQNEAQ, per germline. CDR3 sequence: CASSLGTAQETQYF. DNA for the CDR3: TGTGCCAGCAGCTTAGGGACTGCACAAGAGACCCAGTACTTC.

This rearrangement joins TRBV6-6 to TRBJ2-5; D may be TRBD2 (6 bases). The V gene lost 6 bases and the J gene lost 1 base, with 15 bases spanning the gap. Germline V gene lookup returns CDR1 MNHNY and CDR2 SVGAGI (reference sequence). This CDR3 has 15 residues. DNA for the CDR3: TGTGCCAGCAGCTTTGTCCGGGGGTTCCAAGAGACCCAGTACTTC. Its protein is CASSFVRGFQETQYF.

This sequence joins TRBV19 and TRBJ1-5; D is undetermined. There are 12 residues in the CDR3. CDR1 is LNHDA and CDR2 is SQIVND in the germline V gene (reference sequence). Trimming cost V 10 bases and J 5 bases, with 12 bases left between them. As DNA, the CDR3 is TGTGCCACTGGATTCCGTGATCAGCCCCAGCATTTT. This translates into CATGFRDQPQHF.

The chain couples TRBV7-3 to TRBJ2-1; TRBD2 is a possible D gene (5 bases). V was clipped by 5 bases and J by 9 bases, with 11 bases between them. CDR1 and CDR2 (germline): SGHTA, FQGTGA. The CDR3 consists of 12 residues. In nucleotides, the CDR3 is TGTGCCAGCAGCCCCCAGGCGGGTGAGCAGTTCTTC. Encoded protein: CASSPQAGEQFF.

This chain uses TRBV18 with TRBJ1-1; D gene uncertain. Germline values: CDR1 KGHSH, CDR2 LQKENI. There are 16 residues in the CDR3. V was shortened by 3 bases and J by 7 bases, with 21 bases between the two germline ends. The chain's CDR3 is CASSPLPGDLGNEAFF. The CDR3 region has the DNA TGTGCCAGCTCACCCCTTCCCGGAGATTTGGGAAATGAAGCTTTCTTT.

DNA for the CDR3: TGTGCCAGCAGCTTAGCTAGCGGGACATACAATGAGCAGTTCTTC. Translation gives CASSLASGTYNEQFF. The gene calls are TRBV11-1 and TRBJ2-1; 8 bases map to TRBD2. Unmatched junction bases numbered 2, after V lost 0 bases and J lost 4 bases. CDR1 is SGHAT and CDR2 is FQDESV in the germline V gene (reference sequence). The CDR3 consists of 15 residues. The whole variable domain, filled in from reference TRBV11-1 and TRBJ2-1, reads EAEVAQSPRYKITEKSQAVAFWCDPISGHATLYWYRQILGQGPELLVQFQDESVVDDSQLPKDRFSAERLKGVDSTLKIQPAELGDSAMYLCASSLASGTYNEQFFGPGTRLTVL.

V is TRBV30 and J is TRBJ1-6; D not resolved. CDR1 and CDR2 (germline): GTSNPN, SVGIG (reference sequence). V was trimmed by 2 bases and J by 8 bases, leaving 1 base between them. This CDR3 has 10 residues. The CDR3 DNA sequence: TGTGCCTGGAGTCATTCACCCCTCCACTTT. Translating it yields CAWSHSPLHF.

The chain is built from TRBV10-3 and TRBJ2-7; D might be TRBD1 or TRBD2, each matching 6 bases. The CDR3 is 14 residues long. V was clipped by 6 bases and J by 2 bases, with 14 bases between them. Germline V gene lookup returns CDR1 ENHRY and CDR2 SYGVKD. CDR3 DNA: TGTGCCATCAGCCCTCGGGGGCGAACCTACGAGCAGTACTTC. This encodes CAISPRGRTYEQYF.

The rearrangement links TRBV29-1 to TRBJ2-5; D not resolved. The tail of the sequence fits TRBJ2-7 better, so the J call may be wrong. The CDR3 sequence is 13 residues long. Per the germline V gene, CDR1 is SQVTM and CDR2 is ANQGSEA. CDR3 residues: CSAGRSLSYEQYF. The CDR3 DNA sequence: TGCAGCGCTGGGCGGAGTCTCTCCTACGAGCAGTACTTC.

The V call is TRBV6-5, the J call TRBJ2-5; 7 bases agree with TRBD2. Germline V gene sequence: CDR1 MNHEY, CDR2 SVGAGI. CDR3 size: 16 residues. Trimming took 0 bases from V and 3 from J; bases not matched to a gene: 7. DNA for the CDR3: TGTGCCAGCAGTTACTCGTTTTCTCTAGCGGAAGAGACCCAGTACTTC. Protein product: CASSYSFSLAEETQYF.

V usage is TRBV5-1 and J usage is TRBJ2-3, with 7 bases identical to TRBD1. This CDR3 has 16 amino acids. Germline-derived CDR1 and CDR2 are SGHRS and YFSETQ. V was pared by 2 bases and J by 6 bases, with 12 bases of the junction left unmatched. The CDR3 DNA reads TGCGCCAGCAGCTTAGGGGGCCGATCCCTTCGTGATACGCAGTATTTT. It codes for CASSLGGRSLRDTQYF.

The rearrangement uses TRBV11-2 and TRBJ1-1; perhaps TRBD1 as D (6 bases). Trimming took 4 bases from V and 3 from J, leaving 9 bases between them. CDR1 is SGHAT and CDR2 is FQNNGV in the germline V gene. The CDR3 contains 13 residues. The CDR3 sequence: CASSSRTDTEAFF. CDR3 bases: TGTGCCAGCAGCTCAAGGACAGACACTGAAGCTTTCTTT.

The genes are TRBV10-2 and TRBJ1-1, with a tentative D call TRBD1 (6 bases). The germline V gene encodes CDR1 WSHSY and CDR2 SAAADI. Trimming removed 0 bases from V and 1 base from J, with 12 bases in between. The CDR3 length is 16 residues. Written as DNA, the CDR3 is TGCGCCAGCAGTGAGTCCGAGGGGGGCCCGAACACTGAAGCTTTCTTT. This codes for CASSESEGGPNTEAFF.

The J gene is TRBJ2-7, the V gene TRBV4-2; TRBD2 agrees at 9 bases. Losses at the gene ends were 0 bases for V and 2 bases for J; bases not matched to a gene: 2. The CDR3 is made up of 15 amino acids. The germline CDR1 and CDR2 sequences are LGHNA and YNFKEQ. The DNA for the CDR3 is TGTGCCAGCAGCCAAGACGTAGCGGGAGCCTACGAGCAGTACTTC. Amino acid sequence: CASSQDVAGAYEQYF.

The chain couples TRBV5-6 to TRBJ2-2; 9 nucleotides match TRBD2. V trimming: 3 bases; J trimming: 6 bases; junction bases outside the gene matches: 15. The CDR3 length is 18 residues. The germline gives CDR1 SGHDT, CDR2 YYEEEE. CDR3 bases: TGTGCCAGCAGCTCGATAAGGATTAGCGGGAGTAGAGCCGGGGAGCTGTTTTTT. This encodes CASSSIRISGSRAGELFF.